The rows below give T cell receptor beta chains drawn from one sample of a study of cytomegalovirus exposure and HLA in healthy donors. Clones were read by immunoSEQ multiplex PCR, and TCRdb kept only the in-frame ones, dropping some. The sample has roughly 130,000 clones, about 91% seen once. The sequencing sample was made of PBMCs. These receptors were collected from a woman aged 18-29 years in good health and CMV-seropositive. The CDR3 runs from the conserved cysteine through the conserved F or W. A D gene is named only where the DNA matches it firmly. Clone size is shown for a subset of rows, as once, few, many or a class of expanded clone.

TRBV5-4	NA	NA	TRBJ1-2	CASSSSRDGYTF	TGTGCCAGCAGCTCCTCCAGGGATGGCTACACCTTC
TRBV2	NA	NA	TRBJ1-6	CASREEGGFYNSPLHF	TGTGCCAGCAGGGAGGAAGGGGGTTTCTATAATTCACCCCTCCACTTT
TRBV7-2	few	NA	TRBJ2-7	CASSSETGLPWYF	TGTGCCAGCAGCTCCGAGACAGGTTTACCGTGGTACTTC
TRBV15	NA	NA	TRBJ1-2	CATTSDRGGYGYTF	TGTGCCACCACCTCTGATCGGGGGGGGTACGGCTACACCTTC
TRBV18	once	NA	TRBJ1-1	CASSLKYPGVEAFF	TGTGCCAGCTCACTGAAATACCCGGGTGTTGAAGCTTTCTTT
TRBV7-9	NA	NA	TRBJ2-3	CASSFLEGIREYF	TGTGCCAGCAGCTTCCTGGAGGGTATACGGGAGTATTTT
TRBV4-1	NA	NA	TRBJ1-6	CASSPTRGSPLHF	TGCGCCAGCAGCCCTACACGGGGTTCACCCCTCCACTTT
TRBV7-8	few	TRBD1	TRBJ1-6	CASSLYGTGNSPLHF	TGTGCCAGCAGCTTATACGGGACAGGGAATTCACCCCTCCACTTT
TRBV5-1	NA	TRBD1	TRBJ1-1	CASSLAGDRGNEAFF	TGCGCCAGCAGCTTGGCAGGGGACAGAGGAAATGAAGCTTTCTTT
TRBV7-9	NA	NA	TRBJ2-2	CASSSGTSNTGELFF	TGTGCCAGCAGCTCCGGGACATCGAACACCGGGGAGCTGTTTTTT
TRBV5-6	NA	NA	TRBJ2-7	CASSFAGSSYEQYF	TGTGCCAGCAGCTTTGCGGGTAGCTCCTACGAGCAGTACTTC
TRBV6-6	NA	NA	TRBJ2-3	CASSPPDRLGGTQYF	TGTGCCAGCAGTCCCCCAGACAGGTTAGGTGGTACGCAGTATTTT
TRBV7-9	NA	TRBD2	TRBJ2-7	CASSPRVAGAGEQYF	TGTGCCAGCAGCCCCCGGGTAGCGGGGGCGGGCGAGCAGTACTTC
TRBV5-1	NA	TRBD2	TRBJ2-1	CASTNLVLAGFYNEQFF	TGCGCCAGCACCAACTTGGTACTAGCGGGGTTCTACAATGAGCAGTTCTTC
TRBV27	NA	TRBD1	TRBJ2-7	CASSWQGVFYEQYF	TGTGCCAGCAGTTGGCAGGGGGTCTTCTACGAGCAGTACTTC
TRBV28	NA	TRBD1	TRBJ2-7	CASSLQGVGPLYF	TGTGCCAGCAGCCTACAGGGGGTAGGACCCCTTTACTTC
TRBV15	NA	NA	TRBJ1-2	CATSREPWGVYGYTF	TGTGCCACCAGCAGAGAACCGTGGGGAGTCTATGGCTACACCTTC
TRBV28	NA	TRBD1	TRBJ1-1	CASNIKGQGAFF	TGTGCCAGCAACATCAAGGGACAGGGAGCTTTCTTT
TRBV9	NA	NA	TRBJ2-3	CASSAETDTQYF	TGTGCCAGCAGCGCCGAGACAGATACGCAGTATTTT
TRBV5-6	NA	TRBD2	TRBJ2-5	CASSFPGGETQYF	TGTGCCAGCAGCTTCCCGGGGGGAGAGACCCAGTACTTC
TRBV6-1	NA	NA	TRBJ2-3	CAGATGRGTDTQYF	TGTGCCGGGGCGACAGGCCGGGGCACAGATACGCAGTATTTT
TRBV6-1	NA	NA	TRBJ1-2	CASSGQDSAGYTF	TGTGCCAGCAGTGGCCAAGACAGCGCTGGCTACACCTTC
TRBV28	NA	NA	TRBJ1-6	CASSLGLGLLHF	TGTGCCAGCAGTTTAGGGCTGGGGCTCCTCCACTTT
TRBV19	NA	NA	TRBJ1-6	CASSILGGGSPLHF	TGTGCCAGTAGTATCTTAGGCGGCGGTTCACCCCTCCACTTT
TRBV2	NA	NA	TRBJ2-3	CASSEWGVRGWRDTQYF	TGTGCCAGCAGTGAATGGGGGGTCAGGGGGTGGAGAGATACGCAGTATTTT
TRBV10-3	NA	NA	TRBJ1-1	CAIRPSPGSTEAFF	TGTGCCATCAGGCCGAGTCCAGGGTCGACTGAAGCTTTCTTT
TRBV7-9	NA	TRBD2	TRBJ2-5	CASSYPSGGGETQYF	TGTGCCAGCAGCTACCCCTCCGGGGGGGGTGAGACCCAGTACTTC
TRBV23-1	once	NA	TRBJ1-4	CASSQESFPATNEKLFF	TGCGCCAGCAGTCAGGAGAGCTTCCCTGCAACTAATGAAAAACTGTTTTTT
TRBV9	NA	TRBD1	TRBJ2-7	CASSTGTGGSDEQYF	TGTGCCAGCAGCACCGGGACAGGGGGTAGCGACGAGCAGTACTTC
TRBV28	NA	TRBD1	TRBJ1-2	CASKLQGQGGLSGYTF	TGTGCCAGCAAACTTCAAGGACAGGGGGGTCTTTCTGGCTACACCTTC
TRBV4-3	NA	NA	TRBJ1-6	CASSQDQASPLHF	TGCGCCAGCAGCCAAGATCAGGCATCACCCCTCCACTTT
TRBV9	NA	TRBD2	TRBJ2-1	CASSVGGGAFGNEQFF	TGTGCCAGCAGCGTAGGCGGGGGGGCTTTCGGGAATGAGCAGTTCTTC
TRBV15	NA	NA	TRBJ1-2	CATSRASRGYGYTF	TGTGCCACCAGCAGAGCCTCCCGGGGCTATGGCTACACCTTC
TRBV5-4	NA	TRBD2	TRBJ2-1	CASSLGGGAYNEQFF	TGTGCCAGCAGTCTCGGTGGGGGGGCCTACAATGAGCAGTTCTTC
TRBV19	NA	TRBD1	TRBJ1-5	CASSTHAGTARVNQPQHF	TGTGCCAGTAGCACCCACGCCGGGACAGCGCGTGTCAATCAGCCCCAGCATTTT
TRBV29-1	NA	NA	TRBJ1-1	CSVEENSREAFF	TGCAGCGTTGAAGAAAACAGCCGTGAAGCTTTCTTT
TRBV7-2	NA	NA	TRBJ2-3	CASSLKGTTLTDTQYF	TGTGCCAGCAGCTTAAAGGGGACAACCCTCACGGATACGCAGTATTTT
TRBV5-6	once	NA	TRBJ1-5	CASSWVDSMSNQPQHF	TGTGCCAGCAGCTGGGTCGACAGTATGAGCAATCAGCCCCAGCATTTT
TRBV18	NA	TRBD1	TRBJ1-4	CASSPPGTGDEKLFF	TGTGCCAGCTCACCCCCCGGGACAGGGGATGAAAAACTGTTTTTT
TRBV4-1	NA	TRBD1	TRBJ1-1	CASSRGTGNTEAFF	TGCGCCAGCAGCCGTGGGACAGGCAACACTGAAGCTTTCTTT
TRBV6-5	NA	TRBD1	TRBJ1-1	CASSRGTGENTEAFF	TGTGCCAGCAGTAGGGGGACAGGGGAGAACACTGAAGCTTTCTTT
TRBV10-2	NA	TRBD1	TRBJ1-2	CASSDQTGGYSGYTF	TGCGCCAGCAGTGATCAGACAGGGGGCTACTCTGGCTACACCTTC